This T cell receptor beta chain comes out of a study of T cell responses to AZD1222 COVID-19 vaccine. Overall study results and limits: Distributed over spike, vaccine-associated CD4 TCRs predominated at 160-218 and 743-854.

Doses given second, at about 4 or about 12 weeks, were pooled. Remarks on this clone: Its antigen is not identified.

Sequencing used immunoSEQ multiplex PCR; TCRdb keeps in-frame clones, though not all of them. The table records 110,000 or so clones, about 89% of them present only once. The CDR3 spans 14 residues. CDR1 SGHTA and CDR2 FQGTGA come from the germline V gene. V was pared by 1 base and J by 3 bases, with 9 bases between. The source is an adult who received the AZD1222 COVID-19 vaccine. The chain carries TRBV7-3 and TRBJ2-5, with a tentative D call TRBD2 (5 bases). The sample in question was peripheral blood, obtained 28 days after the second AZD1222 dose. The chain's CDR3 is CASSLSRDEETQYF. The DNA for the CDR3 is TGTGCCAGCAGCTTAAGCCGGGATGAAGAGACCCAGTACTTC.